The present T cell receptor (beta chain) was sequenced within a study of T cell repertoires in cytomegalovirus infection (dated by TCRdb to between 2018 and 2021). A note on the overall study: Peptide stimulations targeted recently identified HLA-C-restricted CMV epitopes, whose presentation resists viral immunomodulation, together with well-studied HLA-B-restricted epitopes. Donor HLA type was relevant to the analysis, because carriage of CMV infection together with the matching HLA type was indicated by public TCR beta signatures. The investigation overall reported the following: The ex vivo response was dominated by HLA-C-restricted CMV-specific TCR beta clonotypes, and the single most frequent clonotype in two of eight donors was supplied by these HLA-C-restricted clonotypes. Cumulative frequency of public TCR beta family members discriminated carriers of CMV infection plus the relevant HLA type in this cohort and an independent roughly 350-donor cohort.

As for this clonotype: It lacks a known antigen. No much larger clone exists at a distance of one base, and base qualities are not known.

For sequencing, an Illumina HiSeq 1500 was employed. The public reads were reanalyzed by TCRdb: fastp trimming at Q25, MiXCR alignment, in-frame beta chains only. Rows matching on CDR3 protein sequence are summarized as one entry with the most common DNA and genes. The sample table records about 920,000 distinct CDR3 sequences; approximately 31% of these occur just once. The top ten clonotypes cover roughly 13% of the sample. What this sample's treatment or condition label stands for: in vitro stimulation with specific CMV peptide epitopes to enrich CMV-specific T cells. Per the germline V gene, MNHEY is the CDR1 and SVGEGT is the CDR2. The CDR3 spans 14 residues, from the cysteine through the phenylalanine. The DNA shown is the 42-base CDR3, in frame from base 1. The V end loses 8 bases and the J end loses 2 bases, and a stretch of 14 bases separates them.

The sequences come from cultured CD8+ T cells from PBMCs, collected from culture after CMV antigen stimulation. This TCR derives from a human donor in good health (CMV status not recorded). Some clones in this sample may be carry-over from other donors' samples. This chain joins TRBV6-2 or TRBV6-3 to TRBJ2-3; the D gene is perhaps TRBD1, on 6 matching bases. The CDR3 reads as follows: CASGLGGNTDTQYF. The DNA sequence follows: TGTGCCAGCGGGTTAGGGGGTAACACAGATACGCAGTATTTT.